A single TCR beta chain is shown here with its context. Between the trimmed V and J ends, which lost 3 bases and 0 bases, there was a span of 10 bases. Germline V gene lookup returns CDR1 LNHDA and CDR2 SQIVND (reference sequence). The CDR3 runs 15 residues. This entry comes from a study of blood T cell repertoires in COVID-19. Background on the study: The United States, Italy and Spain provided the acute and convalescent COVID-19 samples. T cells, B-cell-depleted T cells, or PBMCs supplied cDNA or gDNA.

Source study methods: For nucleated cells, counts were estimated from reference gene primer amplification. Profiled with immunoSEQ multiplex PCR; TCRdb holds only in-frame clones, not every one. That table supplies the V and J calls and clone size; D and trimming were determined from the DNA. Of approximately 140,000 clones in the sample, around nine tenths are singletons; the top ten hold about 4.1%. The specimen sequenced was peripheral blood. The chain employs TRBV19 and TRBJ2-3; D perhaps matches TRBD2 (6 bases). The TCR was taken from a woman aged 40 to 50 with acute or convalescent COVID-19. CDR3 sequence: CASSIGRGSTDTQYF. The DNA of the CDR3 is TGTGCCAGTAGTATCGGGCGGGGAAGCACAGATACGCAGTATTTT.